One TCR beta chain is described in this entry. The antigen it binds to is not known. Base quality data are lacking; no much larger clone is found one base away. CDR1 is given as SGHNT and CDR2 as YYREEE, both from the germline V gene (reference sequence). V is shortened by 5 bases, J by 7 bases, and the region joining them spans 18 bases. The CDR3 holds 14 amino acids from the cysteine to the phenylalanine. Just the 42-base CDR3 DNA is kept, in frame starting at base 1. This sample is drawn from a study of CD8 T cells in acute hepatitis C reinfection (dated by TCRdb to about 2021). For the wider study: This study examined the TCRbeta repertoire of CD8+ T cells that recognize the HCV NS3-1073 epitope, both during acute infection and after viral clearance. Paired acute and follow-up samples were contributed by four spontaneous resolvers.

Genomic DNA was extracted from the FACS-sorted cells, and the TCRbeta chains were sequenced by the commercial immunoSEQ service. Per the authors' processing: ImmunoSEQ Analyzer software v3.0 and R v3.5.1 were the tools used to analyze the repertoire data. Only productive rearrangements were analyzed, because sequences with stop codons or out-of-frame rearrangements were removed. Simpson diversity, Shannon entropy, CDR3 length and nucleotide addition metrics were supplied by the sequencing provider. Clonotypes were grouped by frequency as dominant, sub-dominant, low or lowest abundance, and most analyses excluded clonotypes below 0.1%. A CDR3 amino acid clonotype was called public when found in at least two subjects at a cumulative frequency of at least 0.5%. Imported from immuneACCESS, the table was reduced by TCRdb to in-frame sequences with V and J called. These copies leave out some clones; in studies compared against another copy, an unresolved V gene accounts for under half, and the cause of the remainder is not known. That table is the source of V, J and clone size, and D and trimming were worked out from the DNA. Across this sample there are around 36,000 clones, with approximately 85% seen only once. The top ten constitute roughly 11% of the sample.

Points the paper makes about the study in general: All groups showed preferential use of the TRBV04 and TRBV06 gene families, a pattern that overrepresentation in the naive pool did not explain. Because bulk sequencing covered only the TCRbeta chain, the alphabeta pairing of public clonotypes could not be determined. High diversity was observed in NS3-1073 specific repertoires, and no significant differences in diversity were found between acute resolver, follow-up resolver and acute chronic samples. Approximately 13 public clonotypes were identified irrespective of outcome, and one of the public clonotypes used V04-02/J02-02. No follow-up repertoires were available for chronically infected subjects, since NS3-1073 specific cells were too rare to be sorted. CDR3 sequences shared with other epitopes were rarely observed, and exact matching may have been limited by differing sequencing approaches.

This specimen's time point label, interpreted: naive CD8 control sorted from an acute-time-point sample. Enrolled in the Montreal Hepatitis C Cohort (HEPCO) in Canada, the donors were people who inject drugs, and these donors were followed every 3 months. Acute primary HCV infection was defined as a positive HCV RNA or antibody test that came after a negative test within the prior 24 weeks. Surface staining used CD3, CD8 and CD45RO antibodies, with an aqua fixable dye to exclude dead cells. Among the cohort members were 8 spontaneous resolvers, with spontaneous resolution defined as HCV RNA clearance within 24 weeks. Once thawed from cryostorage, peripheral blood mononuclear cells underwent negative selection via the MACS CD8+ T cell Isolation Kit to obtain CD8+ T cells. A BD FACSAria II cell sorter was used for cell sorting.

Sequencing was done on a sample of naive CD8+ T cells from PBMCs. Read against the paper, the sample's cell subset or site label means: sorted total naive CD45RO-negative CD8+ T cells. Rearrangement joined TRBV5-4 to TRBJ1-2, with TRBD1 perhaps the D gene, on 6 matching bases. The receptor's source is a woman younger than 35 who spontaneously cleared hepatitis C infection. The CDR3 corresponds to CASSTWGAGGGYTF. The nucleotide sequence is TGTGCCAGCAGTACCTGGGGGGCTGGAGGTGGCTACACCTTC.